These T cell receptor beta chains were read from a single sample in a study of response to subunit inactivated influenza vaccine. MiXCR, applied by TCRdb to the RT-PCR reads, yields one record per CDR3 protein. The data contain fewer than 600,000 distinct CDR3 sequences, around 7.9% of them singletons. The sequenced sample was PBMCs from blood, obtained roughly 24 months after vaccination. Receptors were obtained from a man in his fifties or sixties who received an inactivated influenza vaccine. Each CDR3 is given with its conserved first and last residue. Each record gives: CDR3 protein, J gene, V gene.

CAISESGTENTGELFF TRBJ2-2 TRBV10-3
CSVMASGGSYNEQFF TRBJ2-1 TRBV29-1
CASSRSGTGAPDEQYF TRBJ2-7 TRBV12-3/TRBV12-4
CASSQEAGGNQPQHF TRBJ1-5 TRBV4-3
CASSLDVSGGANVLTF TRBJ2-6 TRBV7-2
CASSRVEGFHEQYF TRBJ2-7 TRBV5-6
CSARERQGTWGQPQHF TRBJ1-5 TRBV20-1
CASSYSRGRTDTQYF TRBJ2-3 TRBV6-5
CSVEGLQGDSYEQYF TRBJ2-7 TRBV29-1
CASSFQGRGTEAFF TRBJ1-1 TRBV11-2
CASSAGQSFYEQYF TRBJ2-7 TRBV7-2
CASRSRSTDTQYF TRBJ2-3 TRBV7-8
CASSYASGYEQYF TRBJ2-7 TRBV6-6
CAGSLWGEGARETQYF TRBJ2-5 TRBV28
CASSLLATGGFYEQYF TRBJ2-7 TRBV27
CASRIRTGSGNTIYF TRBJ1-3 TRBV6-1
CASSQVRSKETQYF TRBJ2-5 TRBV3-1
CASRTGTGGFGEAFF TRBJ1-1 TRBV7-9
CASSPPGTSGGNEQFF TRBJ2-1 TRBV7-9
CSATRDAGEKLFF TRBJ1-4 TRBV20-1
CSARAAGGSYEQYF TRBJ2-7 TRBV20-1
CASSRPQGAYNEQFF TRBJ2-1 TRBV13
CSARLSGGTDTQYF TRBJ2-3 TRBV20-1
CSARQGGTDTQYF TRBJ2-3 TRBV20-1
CATSWTGGRQETQYF TRBJ2-5 TRBV15